The 18 T cell receptor beta chains reported below all come from one sample, sequenced in a study of glioma-infiltrating T cells after dendritic cell vaccination. TCRdb's table, derived via immunoSEQ multiplex PCR, lists solely in-frame clones and lacks some. The repertoire holds 75,000 to 100,000 clones, with over 60% as singletons. The sample consisted of blood, taken before dendritic cell vaccination. Receptors originate from a human donor with glioblastoma.

The rearrangement joins TRBV4-1 to TRBJ1-2; 7 nucleotides line up with TRBD1. The CDR3 has 17 amino acids. V dropped 0 bases and J dropped 6; count of bases not matched to a gene: 13. Looked up from germline, CDR1 is MGHRA and CDR2 is YSYEKL. DNA for the CDR3: TGCGCCAGCAGCCAAGAACGGTCAGGAACAGGGGTTGATGGCTACACCTTC. Its translation: CASSQERSGTGVDGYTF.

This chain links TRBV5-1 with TRBJ1-2, with TRBD1 matching over 10 bases. CDR1 is SGHRS and CDR2 is YFSETQ in the germline V gene. This CDR3 spans 16 amino acids. Trimming cost V 3 bases and J 3 bases; bases outside gene matches: 8. The CDR3 protein is CASSSAPTGGDYGYTF. CDR3 coding DNA: TGCGCCAGCAGCTCAGCCCCGACAGGGGGCGACTATGGCTACACCTTC.

V usage is TRBV5-4 and J usage is TRBJ1-2; 9 nucleotides align to TRBD1. Germline CDR1 is SGHNT and CDR2 is YYREEE (reference sequence). The CDR3 is 15 amino acids. Losses at the gene ends were 0 bases for V and 4 bases for J; bases not matched to a gene: 4. The CDR3 loop reads CASSLAGTGTYGYTF. In DNA form, the CDR3 reads TGTGCCAGCAGCTTGGCCGGGACAGGGACCTATGGCTACACCTTC.

The V and J genes are TRBV5-1 and TRBJ1-3; D perhaps matches TRBD1 (6 bases). Trimming removed 0 bases at V and 3 bases at J, with 13 bases between. Looked up from germline, CDR1 is SGHRS and CDR2 is YFSETQ. The length of the CDR3 is 16 residues. The CDR3 protein is CASSLGQGTYGNTIYF. CDR3 sequence (DNA): TGCGCCAGCAGCTTGGGGCAGGGGACGTATGGAAACACCATATATTTT.

This clone appeared once. The J gene is TRBJ2-5, the V gene TRBV6-1; D gene unclear. The V end lost 5 bases, the J end lost 5 bases, and 6 bases lay between the germline ends. The CDR3 extends over 11 amino acids. Germline assignment: CDR1 MNHNS and CDR2 SASEGT. CDR3 loop: CASSPPETQYF. The CDR3 DNA sequence: TGTGCCAGCAGTCCTCCGGAGACCCAGTACTTC.

This sequence joins TRBV2 and TRBJ1-1; D is ambiguous. The germline V gene has CDR1 SNHLY and CDR2 FYNNEI. This CDR3 contains 14 residues. Trimming took off 7 bases at V and 0 bases at J, with 12 bases between the two ends. For the CDR3, the DNA is TGTGCCAGCACCCGACCGGGGATGAACACTGAAGCTTTCTTT. This translates into CASTRPGMNTEAFF. Full variable domain (remainder filled in from reference TRBV2 and TRBJ1-1): EPEVTQTPSHQVTQMGQEVILRCVPISNHLYFYWYRQILGQKVEFLVSFYNNEISEKSEIFDDQFSVERPDGSNFTLKIRSTKLEDSAMYFCASTRPGMNTEAFFGQGTRLTVV.

This chain uses TRBV10-2 with TRBJ2-7; 8 bases fit TRBD2. The CDR3 has 13 residues. V lost 6 bases and J lost 3; bases outside the gene matches: 4. Germline values: CDR1 WSHSY, CDR2 SAAADI. The DNA of the CDR3 is TGCGCCAGCAGGCGTAGCGGGAACTACGAGCAGTACTTC. This translates into CASRRSGNYEQYF.

The CDR3 reads CASSYSRGRDEKLFF. Written as DNA, the CDR3 is TGTGCCAGCAGTTACTCGAGGGGGAGGGATGAAAAACTGTTTTTT. This chain uses TRBV6-5 with TRBJ1-4; weak D call: TRBD1 (6 bases). Between the trimmed V and J ends, which lost 0 bases and 6 bases, there was a span of 11 bases. Germline CDR1 reads MNHEY; CDR2 reads SVGAGI. This CDR3 spans 15 amino acids.

The V gene is TRBV30, the J gene TRBJ2-6; 8 bases are a match to TRBD2. V shed 7 bases and J 0 bases; nucleotides not matched to a gene: 5. The CDR3 length is 15 residues. Germline V gene sequence: CDR1 GTSNPN, CDR2 SVGIG (reference sequence). CDR3 region: CAYPGGTSGANVLTF. The DNA for the CDR3 is TGTGCCTACCCGGGAGGGACCTCTGGGGCCAACGTCCTGACTTTC.

V and J are TRBV2 and TRBJ2-6, with 10 bases identical to TRBD1. The V gene end was trimmed by 5 bases and the J gene end by 3 bases; junction bases not matched to a gene: 7. The CDR3 is made up of 17 amino acids. Germline-derived CDR1 and CDR2 are SNHLY and FYNNEI. The CDR3 reads CASSRDRGNYGANVLTF. The CDR3 DNA follows: TGTGCCAGCAGTAGGGACAGGGGAAATTATGGGGCCAACGTCCTGACTTTC.

This chain uses TRBV4-2 with TRBJ2-1; the D gene is possibly TRBD2 (5 bases). V was cut by 0 bases and J by 10 bases, with 16 bases left in between. The germline CDR1 and CDR2 sequences are LGHNA and YNFKEQ. This CDR3 has 15 amino acids. CDR3 bases: TGTGCCAGCAGCCAAGAAGTCCTGACTATATTAGAGCAGTTCTTC. Residues: CASSQEVLTILEQFF.

This clone has only one observation. The V gene is TRBV5-4, the J gene TRBJ2-7, with a possible D match to TRBD2 (5 bases). Germline CDR1 reads SGHNT; CDR2 reads YYREEE (reference sequence). V lost 6 bases and J lost 3, with 16 bases in between. CDR3 length: 14 residues. Written as DNA, the CDR3 is TGTGCCAGCACCCCGGACCGAGGGAACTACGAGCAGTACTTC. It is translated as CASTPDRGNYEQYF.

This sequence joins TRBV2 and TRBJ2-1; D is undetermined. Germline CDR1 is SNHLY and CDR2 is FYNNEI. This CDR3 contains 13 residues. The ends were cut back, 2 bases at V and 3 bases at J, with 5 bases in the middle. This CDR3 reads CASSEFGYNEQFF. The DNA for the CDR3 is TGTGCCAGCAGTGAATTCGGCTACAATGAGCAGTTCTTC. Full variable domain (outside the CDR3, taken from reference TRBV2 and TRBJ2-1): EPEVTQTPSHQVTQMGQEVILRCVPISNHLYFYWYRQILGQKVEFLVSFYNNEISEKSEIFDDQFSVERPDGSNFTLKIRSTKLEDSAMYFCASSEFGYNEQFFGPGTRLTVL.

J is TRBJ2-1 and V is TRBV15; weak D call: TRBD2 (5 bases). Trimming took 0 bases from V and 1 from J, leaving 10 bases between them. Germline V gene sequence: CDR1 LNHNV, CDR2 YYDKDF (reference sequence). This CDR3 is 16 amino acids long. In nucleotides, the CDR3 is TGTGCCACCAGCAGAGATGTCAGCGGTTCCTACAATGAGCAGTTCTTC. Amino acids: CATSRDVSGSYNEQFF.

V and J are TRBV6-5 and TRBJ2-5; maybe TRBD2 (6 bases). V was cut by 2 bases and J by 2 bases, with 12 bases left in between. The CDR3 length is 15 residues. CDR1 and CDR2 from the germline V gene are MNHEY and SVGAGI. The CDR3: CASSYEGAGQETQYF. DNA for the CDR3: TGTGCCAGCAGTTACGAGGGAGCGGGTCAAGAGACCCAGTACTTC.

This clone was observed a handful of times. This sequence joins TRBV28 and TRBJ1-4; 8 bases are a match to TRBD1. Germline V lookup: CDR1 MDHEN, CDR2 SYDVKM. The CDR3 sequence is 14 residues long. V lost 5 bases and J lost 7; bases outside the gene matches: 6. CDR3 sequence: CASSLGQGFEKLFF. Here the CDR3 DNA reads TGTGCCAGCAGTCTTGGACAGGGATTTGAAAAACTGTTTTTT.

This chain uses TRBV10-1 with TRBJ1-1; 7 bases agree with TRBD1. The CDR3 extends over 15 amino acids. V lost 6 bases to trimming and J lost 1 base; unmatched junction nucleotides: 8. Germline V CDR1 and CDR2: WNHNN, SYGVQD (reference sequence). CDR3 sequence reads: CASSTTGTANTEAFF. The CDR3, as DNA: TGCGCCAGCAGCACTACCGGGACAGCGAACACTGAAGCTTTCTTT.

The rearrangement uses TRBV5-1 and TRBJ2-7, with a tentative D call TRBD1 (6 bases). From germline, CDR1 is SGHRS and CDR2 YFSETQ. This CDR3 contains 18 residues. The V gene lost 3 bases and the J gene lost 4 bases, with 26 bases spanning the gap. The CDR3 sequence: CASSSQLPGTSVGYEQYF. The CDR3 bases are TGCGCCAGCAGCTCTCAACTCCCCGGGACATCCGTCGGATACGAGCAGTACTTC.